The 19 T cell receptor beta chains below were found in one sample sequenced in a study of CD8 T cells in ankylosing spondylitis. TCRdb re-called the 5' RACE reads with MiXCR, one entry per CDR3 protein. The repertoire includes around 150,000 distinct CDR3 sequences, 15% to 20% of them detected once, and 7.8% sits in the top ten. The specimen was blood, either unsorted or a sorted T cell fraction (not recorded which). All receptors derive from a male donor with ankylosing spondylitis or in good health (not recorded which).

CDR3 sequence reads: CASSLREPGAYNEQFF. The CDR3 DNA is TGTGCCAGCAGTTTACGCGAACCGGGGGCATACAATGAGCAGTTCTTC. V is TRBV28 and J is TRBJ2-1; D assignment may be TRBD1 or TRBD2 (6 bases each). Germline values: CDR1 MDHEN, CDR2 SYDVKM. CDR3 length: 16 residues. The V end lost 2 bases, the J end lost 4 bases, and 15 bases lay between the germline ends.

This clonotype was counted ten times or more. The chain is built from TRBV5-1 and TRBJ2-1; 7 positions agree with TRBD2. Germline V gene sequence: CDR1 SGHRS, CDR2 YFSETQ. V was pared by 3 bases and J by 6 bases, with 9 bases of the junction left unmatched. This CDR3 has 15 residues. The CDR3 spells CASSSIAGPPNEQFF. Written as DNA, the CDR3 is TGCGCCAGCAGCTCTATAGCGGGCCCACCCAATGAGCAGTTCTTC.

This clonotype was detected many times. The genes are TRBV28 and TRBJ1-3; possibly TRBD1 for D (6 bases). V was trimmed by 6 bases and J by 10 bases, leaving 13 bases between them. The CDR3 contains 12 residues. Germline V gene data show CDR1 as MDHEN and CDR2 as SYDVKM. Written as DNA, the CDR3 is TGTGCCAGCAGCTTTATTACAGGGACCATATATTTT. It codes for CASSFITGTIYF.

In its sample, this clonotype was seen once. CDR3 region: CASWKNTEAFF. The CDR3 DNA sequence: TGTGCCAGCTGGAAGAACACTGAAGCTTTCTTT. V usage is TRBV27 and J usage is TRBJ1-1; no reliable D call. The V gene lost 8 bases and the J gene lost 1 base, with 5 bases spanning the gap. The CDR3 extends over 11 amino acids. Germline V lookup: CDR1 MNHEY, CDR2 SMNVEV (reference sequence).

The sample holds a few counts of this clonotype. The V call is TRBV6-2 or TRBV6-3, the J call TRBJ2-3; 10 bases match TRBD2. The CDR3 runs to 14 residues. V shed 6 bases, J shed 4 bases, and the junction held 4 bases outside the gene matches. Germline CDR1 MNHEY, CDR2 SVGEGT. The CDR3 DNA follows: TGTGCCAGCAGGATCCTAGCGGGAGCAGATACGCAGTATTTT. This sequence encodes CASRILAGADTQYF.

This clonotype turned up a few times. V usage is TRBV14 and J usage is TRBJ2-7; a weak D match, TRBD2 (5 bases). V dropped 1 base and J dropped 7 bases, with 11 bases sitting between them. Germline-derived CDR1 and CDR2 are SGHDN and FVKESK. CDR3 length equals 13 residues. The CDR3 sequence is CASSQAGSGEQYF. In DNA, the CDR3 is TGTGCCAGCAGCCAAGCGGGGAGTGGGGAGCAGTACTTC. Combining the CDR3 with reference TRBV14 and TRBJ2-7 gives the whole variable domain EAGVTQFPSHSVIEKGQTVTLRCDPISGHDNLYWYRRVMGKEIKFLLHFVKESKQDESGMPNNRFLAERTGGTYSTLKVQPAELEDSGVYFCASSQAGSGEQYFGPGTRLTVT.

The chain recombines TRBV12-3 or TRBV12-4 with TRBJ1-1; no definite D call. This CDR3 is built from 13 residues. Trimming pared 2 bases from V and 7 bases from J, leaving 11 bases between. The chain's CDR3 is CASSLTGRFEAFF. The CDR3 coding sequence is TGTGCCAGCAGTTTAACTGGACGGTTTGAAGCTTTCTTT.

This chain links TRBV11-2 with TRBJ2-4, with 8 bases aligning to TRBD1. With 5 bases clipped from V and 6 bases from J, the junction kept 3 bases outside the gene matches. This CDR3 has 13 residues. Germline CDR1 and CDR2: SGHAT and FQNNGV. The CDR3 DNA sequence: TGTGCCAGCAGCCAAGACAGGGGAAACATTCAGTACTTC. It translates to CASSQDRGNIQYF.

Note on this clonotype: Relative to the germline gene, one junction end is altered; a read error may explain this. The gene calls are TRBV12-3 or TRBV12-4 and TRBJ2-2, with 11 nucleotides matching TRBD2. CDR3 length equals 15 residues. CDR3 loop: CGSRRLAGGPGELFF. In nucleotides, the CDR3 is TGTGGCAGCAGACGATTAGCGGGAGGGCCCGGGGAGCTGTTTTTT.

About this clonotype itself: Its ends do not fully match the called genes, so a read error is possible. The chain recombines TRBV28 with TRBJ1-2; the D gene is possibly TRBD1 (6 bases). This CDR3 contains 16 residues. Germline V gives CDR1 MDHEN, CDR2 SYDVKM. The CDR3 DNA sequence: TGTGCCAGCAGTACAACTTTCCGTCCCGGGGGCTATAGCTACACCTTC. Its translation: CASSTTFRPGGYSYTF.

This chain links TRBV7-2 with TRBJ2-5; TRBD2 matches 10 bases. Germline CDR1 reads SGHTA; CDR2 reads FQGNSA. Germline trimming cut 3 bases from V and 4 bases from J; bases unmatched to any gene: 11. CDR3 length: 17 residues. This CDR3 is CASSFRLAGVEGETQYF. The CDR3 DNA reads TGTGCCAGCAGCTTCAGGCTAGCGGGAGTCGAGGGAGAGACCCAGTACTTC.

The CDR3 reads CVRMNRAPFEAFF. For the CDR3, the DNA is TGTGTCAGGATGAACAGGGCTCCCTTTGAAGCTTTCTTT. This chain uses TRBV19 with TRBJ1-1; maybe TRBD1 (6 bases). The CDR3 consists of 13 residues. Germline assignment: CDR1 LNHDA and CDR2 SQIVND (reference sequence).

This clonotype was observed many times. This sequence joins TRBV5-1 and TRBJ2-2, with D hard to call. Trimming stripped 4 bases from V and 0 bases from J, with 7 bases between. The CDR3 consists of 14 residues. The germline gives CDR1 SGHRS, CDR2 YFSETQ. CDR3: CASSQTTNTGELFF. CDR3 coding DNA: TGCGCCAGCAGCCAGACAACGAACACCGGGGAGCTGTTTTTT.

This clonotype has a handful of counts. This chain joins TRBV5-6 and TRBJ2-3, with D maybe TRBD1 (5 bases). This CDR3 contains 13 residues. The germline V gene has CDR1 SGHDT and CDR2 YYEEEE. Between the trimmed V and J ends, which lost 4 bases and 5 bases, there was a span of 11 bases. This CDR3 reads CASSARVVDTQYF. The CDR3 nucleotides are TGTGCCAGCAGCGCCAGGGTGGTAGATACGCAGTATTTT.

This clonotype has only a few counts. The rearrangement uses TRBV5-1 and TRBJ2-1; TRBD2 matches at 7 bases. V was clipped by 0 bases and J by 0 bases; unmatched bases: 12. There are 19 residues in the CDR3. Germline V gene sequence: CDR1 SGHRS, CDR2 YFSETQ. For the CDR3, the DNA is TGCGCCAGCAGCTTGGTTCTTGCGGGAGTTTTGAGCTCCTACAATGAGCAGTTCTTC. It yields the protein CASSLVLAGVLSSYNEQFF.

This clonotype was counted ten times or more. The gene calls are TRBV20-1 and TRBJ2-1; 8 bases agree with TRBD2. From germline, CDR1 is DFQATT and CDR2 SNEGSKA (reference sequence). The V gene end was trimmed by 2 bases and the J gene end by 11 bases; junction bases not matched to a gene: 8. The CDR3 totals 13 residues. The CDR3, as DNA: TGCAGTGCTAGATCCCGACTAGCGCAAAAGCAGTTCTTC. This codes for CSARSRLAQKQFF.

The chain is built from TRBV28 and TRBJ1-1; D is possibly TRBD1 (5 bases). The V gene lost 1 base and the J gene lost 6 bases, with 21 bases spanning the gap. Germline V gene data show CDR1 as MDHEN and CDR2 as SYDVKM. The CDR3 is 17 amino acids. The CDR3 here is CASSLSRGQGFRAEAFF. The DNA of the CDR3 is TGTGCCAGCAGTTTATCACGAGGGCAGGGTTTTAGGGCTGAAGCTTTCTTT.

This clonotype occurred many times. The DNA of the CDR3 is TGCAGTGCTAATTACCAAGAGACCCAGTACTTC. Its translation: CSANYQETQYF. V gene TRBV20-1 combines with J gene TRBJ2-5; D is unresolved. The V gene lost 4 bases and the J gene lost 0 bases, with 3 bases spanning the gap. Germline V gives CDR1 DFQATT, CDR2 SNEGSKA (reference sequence). This CDR3 has 11 residues.

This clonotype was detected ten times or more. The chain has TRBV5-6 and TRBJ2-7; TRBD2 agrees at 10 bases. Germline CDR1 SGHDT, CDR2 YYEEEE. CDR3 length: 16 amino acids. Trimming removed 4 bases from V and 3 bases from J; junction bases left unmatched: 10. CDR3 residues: CASSRTAGGPIYEQYF. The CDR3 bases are TGTGCCAGCAGCCGAACAGCGGGAGGGCCTATCTACGAGCAGTACTTC.